Listed below are T cell receptor beta chains from one sample, sequenced in a study of T cell responses to AZD1222 COVID-19 vaccine. Assay used: immunoSEQ multiplex PCR; TCRdb lists only in-frame clones, some missing. Altogether about 110,000 clones are present, approximately 96% being singletons, with the ten largest covering roughly 2%. Sequenced material: peripheral blood, taken on day 0 of AZD1222 vaccination. The source is an adult in good health. Both conserved end residues are part of each CDR3. D genes are given only for firm matches. Only some rows state a clone size, as once, few, many or a class for expanded clones.

abundance	d_gene	v_gene	j_gene	CDR3nt	CDR3aa
-	TRBD2	TRBV10-2	TRBJ2-7	TGCGCCAGCAGACCTAGCGGGGGGACCTACGAGCAGTACTTC	CASRPSGGTYEQYF
once	-	TRBV7-9	TRBJ1-5	TGTGCCAGCAGCTTATTCAGGGTCGGCGGCAATCAGCCCCAGCATTTT	CASSLFRVGGNQPQHF
-	-	TRBV2	TRBJ2-7	TGTGCCAGCAGTGACCCCCGAAGGGGCTACGAGCAGTACTTC	CASSDPRRGYEQYF
-	-	TRBV5-5	TRBJ2-5	TGTGCCAGCAGCTTGGGCAGGCTCCGGGAGACCCAGTACTTC	CASSLGRLRETQYF
-	TRBD1	TRBV5-1	TRBJ2-5	TGCGCCAGCAGTCACGGGACAGGGCAAGAGACCCAGTACTTC	CASSHGTGQETQYF
-	-	TRBV19	TRBJ2-7	TGTGCCAGTAGTATTTCCGAGGGGGGCTTCTACGAGCAGTACTTC	CASSISEGGFYEQYF
-	TRBD1	TRBV5-1	TRBJ2-2	TGCGCCAGCAGCCAGGGACAGCGCATCACCCGGCCCGGGGAGCTGTTTTTT	CASSQGQRITRPGELFF
-	TRBD1	TRBV10-1	TRBJ1-2	TGCGCCAGCAGATCGGACAGGAGGATCGGACTCTATGGCTACACCTTC	CASRSDRRIGLYGYTF
-	-	TRBV30	TRBJ1-1	TGTGCCTGGAGGTTCTCCCTTAATCGTACTGAAGCTTTCTTT	CAWRFSLNRTEAFF
-	-	TRBV5-1	TRBJ2-7	TGCGCCAGCAGCGTCGGGGATCCCTACGAGCAGTACTTC	CASSVGDPYEQYF
-	TRBD1	TRBV7-9	TRBJ1-1	TGTGCCAGCAGCTTCCAACAGGGGTTGAACACTGAAGCTTTCTTT	CASSFQQGLNTEAFF
-	-	TRBV7-2	TRBJ1-5	TGTGCCAGCAGCCCACAGGGTAGCAATCAGCCCCAGCATTTT	CASSPQGSNQPQHF
-	-	TRBV5-4	TRBJ2-5	TGTGCCAGCAGCTTAGAGTACCAAGAGACCCAGTACTTC	CASSLEYQETQYF
-	TRBD1	TRBV19	TRBJ2-7	TGTGCCAGTAGTATAGGGACAGGGGCCTACGAGCAGTACTTC	CASSIGTGAYEQYF
-	-	TRBV27	TRBJ1-1	TGTGCCAGCAAACAGGACCTGAACACTGAAGCTTTCTTT	CASKQDLNTEAFF
once	TRBD1	TRBV3-1/TRBV3-2	TRBJ2-7	TGTGCCAGCAGCCAAGGACATGGGACAGTAGCCTCCTACGAGCAGTACTTC	CASSQGHGTVASYEQYF
once	-	TRBV24-1	TRBJ1-5	TGTGCCACCCGAGCGTCAGGGAGGGCAAGCAATCAGCCCCAGCATTTT	CATRASGRASNQPQHF
-	-	TRBV5-1	TRBJ2-1	TGCGCCAGCAGCTTGTGGTTCGGCAGGATCGAGTACAATGAGCAGTTCTTC	CASSLWFGRIEYNEQFF
-	-	TRBV28	TRBJ2-6	TGTGCCAGCAGCAGGACCGGGGTTGGTGAGTCTGGGGCCAACGTCCTGACTTTC	CASSRTGVGESGANVLTF
-	-	TRBV27	TRBJ1-2	TGTGCCAGCAGTTTATCCCCGGGAGGGGGTTATGGCTACACCTTC	CASSLSPGGGYGYTF
-	TRBD1	TRBV18	TRBJ1-1	TGTGCCAGCTCACCCCGCCGGACAGGGGTGGGGAACACTGAAGCTTTCTTT	CASSPRRTGVGNTEAFF
-	-	TRBV6-5	TRBJ1-1	TGTGCCAGCAGTTTAGGGGGTATTGAAGCTTTCTTT	CASSLGGIEAFF
-	TRBD1	TRBV28	TRBJ1-2	TGTGCCAGCAGTCCTACCCGCCGGGGCAGGGGGTATTATGGCTACACCTTC	CASSPTRRGRGYYGYTF
-	-	TRBV4-1	TRBJ2-3	TGCGCCAGCAGCCAAGTTAGCGGACCCACAGATACGCAGTATTTT	CASSQVSGPTDTQYF
-	-	TRBV6-2/TRBV6-3	TRBJ2-7	TGTGCCAGCAGTTACGGCAGGGTCTACGAGCAGTACTTC	CASSYGRVYEQYF
-	-	TRBV29-1	TRBJ1-4	TGCAGCGTTTTAAGGGACAATGAAAAACTGTTTTTT	CSVLRDNEKLFF
-	-	TRBV19	TRBJ1-2	TGTGCCAGTAGTATAATGCAGGACTATGGCTACACCTTC	CASSIMQDYGYTF
-	-	TRBV6-2/TRBV6-3	TRBJ1-5	TGTGCCAGCAGTTACGTGGGTGCTTATAGCAATCAGCCCCAGCATTTT	CASSYVGAYSNQPQHF
-	TRBD2	TRBV19	TRBJ2-1	TGTGCCAGTAGTATAAGGGGGACTAGCGGCAATACTGAGCAGTTCTTC	CASSIRGTSGNTEQFF
-	-	TRBV12-3/TRBV12-4	TRBJ1-4	TGTGCCAGCACCCCTTCGGGGGGTGAAAAACTGTTTTTT	CASTPSGGEKLFF
-	-	TRBV18	TRBJ2-2	TGTGCCAGCTCACCACTCGGAACAGGGAGCGCGAACACCGGGGAGCTGTTTTTT	CASSPLGTGSANTGELFF
-	TRBD2	TRBV3-1/TRBV3-2	TRBJ2-3	TGTGCCAGCAGCCAAGCAGGACTAGTGACAGATACGCAGTATTTT	CASSQAGLVTDTQYF
-	TRBD1	TRBV7-9	TRBJ1-1	TGTGCCAGCAGCCGGGGACAGAACAGGAACACTGAAGCTTTCTTT	CASSRGQNRNTEAFF
-	-	TRBV27	TRBJ2-7	TGTGCCAGCAGTTTATCGGGGATCCACGAGCAGTACTTC	CASSLSGIHEQYF
-	-	TRBV5-1	TRBJ2-6	TGCGCCAGCAGACGCTCTGGGGCCAACGTCCTGACTTTC	CASRRSGANVLTF
-	-	TRBV6-5	TRBJ1-4	TGTGCCAGCAGTTACTCTGGTAATGAAAAACTGTTTTTT	CASSYSGNEKLFF
-	-	TRBV7-3	TRBJ2-1	TGTGCCAGCAGCTTAGGGCAGGGTAGTTACAATGAGCAGTTCTTC	CASSLGQGSYNEQFF
-	-	TRBV7-2	TRBJ1-1	TGTGCCAGCAGCTATAGCAGGGCTGAAGCTTTCTTT	CASSYSRAEAFF
-	TRBD1	TRBV5-1	TRBJ1-1	TGCGCCAGCAGCTCAAACCCGACAGGGTCGAACACTGAAGCTTTCTTT	CASSSNPTGSNTEAFF
-	TRBD1	TRBV11-2	TRBJ1-5	TGTGCCAGCAGCCCCTCGACAGGGCCCCAGCCCCAGCATTTT	CASSPSTGPQPQHF
-	TRBD1	TRBV7-6	TRBJ2-1	TGTGCCAGCAGCTCGGTTGGGACAGGGCGAGCTCTCAATGAGCAGTTCTTC	CASSSVGTGRALNEQFF
few	-	TRBV7-2	TRBJ1-4	TGTGCCAGCAGCTTAGAGAGAGCAACTAATGAAAAACTGTTTTTT	CASSLERATNEKLFF
-	TRBD1	TRBV6-1	TRBJ2-7	TGTGCCAGCAGTGATGTCCCCCGGGACAGCTACGAGCAGTACTTC	CASSDVPRDSYEQYF
once	TRBD1	TRBV6-1	TRBJ1-2	TGTGCCAGCAGTGAACAGGGGGTGGATGGCTACACCTTC	CASSEQGVDGYTF
-	TRBD2	TRBV27	TRBJ2-1	TGTGCCAGCAGTTTATCGCGGAGGACTAGCGGGAGGAGTCCAAGGTGGAATGAGCAGTTCTTC	CASSLSRRTSGRSPRWNEQFF
-	-	TRBV28	TRBJ1-2	TGTGCCAGCAGTTTAAACAGGGTAGGGATCTATGGCTACACCTTC	CASSLNRVGIYGYTF
-	-	TRBV7-9	TRBJ1-1	TGTGCCAGCAGCCATATTATAGACACTGAAGCTTTCTTT	CASSHIIDTEAFF
-	-	TRBV7-2	TRBJ1-2	TGTGCCAGCAGCTCCCCCCCAGCTAACTATGGCTACACCTTC	CASSSPPANYGYTF
-	-	TRBV29-1	TRBJ1-6	TGCAGCGTTAGTTCGGGGTCCTATAATTCACCCCTCCACTTT	CSVSSGSYNSPLHF
-	TRBD2	TRBV19	TRBJ2-7	TGTGCCAGTAGTAGTTCAGCGGGAGGTCACTACGAGCAGTACTTC	CASSSSAGGHYEQYF
-	TRBD1	TRBV2	TRBJ1-6	TGTGCCAGCAGTGGACAGGGTTTGAAGACGGGTGCAAATTCACCCCTCCACTTT	CASSGQGLKTGANSPLHF
-	-	TRBV5-6	TRBJ2-7	TGTGCCAGCAGCCGGACCGGAATTACCTACGAGCAGTACTTC	CASSRTGITYEQYF
-	TRBD1	TRBV4-3	TRBJ1-1	TGCGCCAGCAGCCAAGCCCAGGGAACAGGGGGCACTGAAGCTTTCTTT	CASSQAQGTGGTEAFF
-	-	TRBV27	TRBJ2-3	TGTGCCAGCAGGCTCCGGATTAATAGCGGATTAGGGACAGATACGCAGTATTTT	CASRLRINSGLGTDTQYF
-	-	TRBV15	TRBJ2-4	TGTGCCACCAGCAGAGACCCCGGGGGTACAAACATTCAGTACTTC	CATSRDPGGTNIQYF
-	TRBD1	TRBV7-8	TRBJ2-3	TGTGCCAGCAGCTCACTGTCAGGGGGCCACACAGATACGCAGTATTTT	CASSSLSGGHTDTQYF
many	TRBD1	TRBV6-5	TRBJ1-2	TGTGCCAGCAGCCCACAGGGGGGTCACTATGGCTACACCTTC	CASSPQGGHYGYTF
-	TRBD2	TRBV4-3	TRBJ2-2	TGCGCCAGCAGCCAACGACTAGCCCCCGGGGAGCTGTTTTTT	CASSQRLAPGELFF
-	TRBD2	TRBV19	TRBJ2-1	TGTGCCAGTAACGAGGGACTAGCGAGTGAGCAGTTCTTC	CASNEGLASEQFF